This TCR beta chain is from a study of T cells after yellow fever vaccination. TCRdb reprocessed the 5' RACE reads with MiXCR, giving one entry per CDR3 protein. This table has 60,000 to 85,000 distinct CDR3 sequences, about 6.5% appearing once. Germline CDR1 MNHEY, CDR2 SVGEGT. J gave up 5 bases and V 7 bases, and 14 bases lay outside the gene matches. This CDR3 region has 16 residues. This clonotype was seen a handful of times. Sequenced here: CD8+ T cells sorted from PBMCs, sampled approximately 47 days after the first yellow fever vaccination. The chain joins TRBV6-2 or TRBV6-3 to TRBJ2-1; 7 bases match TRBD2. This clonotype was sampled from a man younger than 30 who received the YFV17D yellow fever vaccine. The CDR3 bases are TGTGCCAGCACGACGGGGAGGGAACGGGGCCACAATGAGCAGTTCTTC. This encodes CASTTGRERGHNEQFF.